The present T cell receptor (beta chain) was sequenced within a study of T-cell reconstitution after alpha-beta-depleted transplantation in children. Unique molecular identifiers were built into the TCRbeta library. TCRdb fed the PCR reads into MiXCR, producing one record per CDR3 protein. The data hold about 300,000 distinct CDR3 sequences, with roughly 8.2% observed a single time. In germline, CDR1 is SNHLY, CDR2 FYNNEI. The V end was cut by 1 base, the J end by 2 bases, with 9 bases between. This CDR3 has 16 amino acids. This clonotype was seen only a few times. Its target is unknown. Whole-study findings and limits: Some patients' high day-60 TCRbeta diversity was attributed to recipient cells surviving conditioning. A year had passed since transplant, and T-cell counts and diversity by then came mostly from newly produced T cells. Approximately two months post-transplant, alpha-beta T cells reportedly originated from several hundred expanded graft clones.

This TCR came from a female patient aged 2 to 10 who had a stem cell transplant for Fanconi anemia, so the T cells may come from the graft donor. The rearrangement joins TRBV2 to TRBJ2-6, with D possibly being TRBD1 (6 bases). Sequencing was performed on peripheral blood, taken 360 days after TCRalphabeta/CD19-depleted stem cell transplant. The CDR3 nucleotides read TGTGCCAGCAGTGAAGGCAGGGGACCTGGGGCCAACGTCCTGACTTTC. Translation gives CASSEGRGPGANVLTF.